This T cell receptor beta chain appears in the sequencing data of a study of blood T cell repertoires in COVID-19 (dated by TCRdb to the early 2020s). Looking at the study overall: Samples covering the acute and convalescent phases of COVID-19 were provided by collaborators in the United States, Italy and Spain. The dataset comprised deeply sampled blood TCRbeta repertoires from subjects exposed to, actively infected with, or recovered from COVID-19. The samples were drawn from the first 160 participants of the ongoing ImmuneRACE study and from 950 to 1,500 subjects provided by 6 global collaborators. A freely available public database, intended as a resource for researchers studying the immune response to SARS-CoV-2, is where the repertoires were released. Where available, HLA class I and class II types were obtained from metadata supplied by the sample provider rather than from assay-based typing. The prospective study material was composed of cDNA or gDNA derived from T cells, B-cell-depleted T cells, or PBMCs. Sample metadata almost always included a de-identified subject ID, COVID-19 status, age in years and sex.

TCRbeta CDR3 regions were amplified from genomic DNA using the immunoSEQ Assay, a bias-controlled multiplex PCR. The source study handled its data this way. Within the assay, amplification of reference gene primers was used to estimate how many nucleated cells each sample contained. Sequence reads were collapsed and filtered to measure the absolute abundance of every unique TCRbeta CDR3 rearrangement. For each sample, productive Simpson clonality was calculated as the square root of Simpson's diversity index across productive rearrangements. TCRdb obtained this table from immuneACCESS and retained in-frame rearrangements with V and J assigned. These tables miss some clones; where compared with another copy, unresolved V genes account for less than half of the shortfall, and the remainder is unexplained. Clonal size and the V and J genes are those of that table, whereas D and trimming came from the DNA. In this sample the table shows 100,000 or so clones, about 76% of which occur a single time. The top ten clones comprise 24% of the sample.

The collaborating institutions used their own protocols to collect whole blood in K2EDTA tubes. Collaborator samples were shipped for TCRbeta analysis as frozen whole blood, isolated PBMCs, or DNA extracted from either sample type. Turning to this clone: It lacks a known antigen. Qualities for individual bases were not recorded, and no much larger clone is one base off.

The CDR3 starts with the cysteine, ends with the phenylalanine, and has 18 residues. Only the CDR3 part of the read is kept: 54 bases, read in frame from the first base. Relative to germline, V is missing 4 bases and J is missing 2 bases, with 8 bases of the junction outside any gene match. For CDR1 and CDR2, the germline V gene lists MNHNS and SASEGT. Here is what the overall study found, with its caveats: The quantity of clinical and demographic metadata differed by source and by participant and was supplied without curation.

The V and J genes are TRBV6-1 and TRBJ2-5; a stretch of 15 junction bases matches TRBD2. The TCR comes from a human donor in a cohort sampled during active COVID-19. Sequenced material: peripheral blood. The nucleotides read TGTGCCAGCAGTGCCAACGGACTAGCGGGGGGGGAACAAGAGACCCAGTACTTC. Protein translation: CASSANGLAGGEQETQYF.